One sample yielded the 26 T cell receptor beta chains listed below, sequenced in a study of blood T cell repertoires in COVID-19. The method was immunoSEQ multiplex PCR; TCRdb's version includes in-frame clones alone and lacks a portion of them. The table includes about 220,000 clones, 80% to 90% detected once. Sequenced: peripheral blood. The receptors derive from a man aged 50 or older who had recovered from COVID-19.

V is TRBV20-1 and J is TRBJ2-6; D remains ambiguous. The V end was cut by 3 bases, the J end by 0 bases, with 9 bases between. The CDR3 totals 15 residues. Germline CDR1 is DFQATT and CDR2 is SNEGSKA (reference sequence). The CDR3: CSASILASGANVLTF. The CDR3 DNA is TGCAGTGCTAGTATCCTGGCCTCTGGGGCCAACGTCCTGACTTTC.

The chain is built from TRBV14 and TRBJ1-5, with unresolved D. The V end was cut by 0 bases, the J end by 0 bases, with 12 bases between. This CDR3 has 17 amino acids. Germline lookup yields CDR1 SGHDN and CDR2 FVKESK. CDR3 region: CASSQDMGGYSNQPQHF. CDR3 DNA sequence: TGTGCCAGCAGCCAAGATATGGGAGGATATAGCAATCAGCCCCAGCATTTT.

V is TRBV3-1 (or the pseudogene TRBV3-2) and J is TRBJ1-1, with D unclear. Trimming stripped 2 bases from V and 5 bases from J, with 9 bases between. This CDR3 is 13 amino acids long. In germline, CDR1 is LGHDT, CDR2 YNNKEL (reference sequence). The CDR3 nucleotides are TGTGCCAGCAGCCAAATCTCGAGTACTGAAGCTTTCTTT. Encoded protein: CASSQISSTEAFF.

The chain links TRBV5-1 to TRBJ2-3; 7 positions agree with TRBD1. This CDR3 is built from 14 residues. With V trimmed by 4 bases and J by 2 bases, 4 bases remained unmatched. Germline V lookup: CDR1 SGHRS, CDR2 YFSETQ. As DNA, the CDR3 is TGCGCCAGCAGCCTCGGGACAGTCACAGATACGCAGTATTTT. The encoded protein is CASSLGTVTDTQYF.

The gene calls are TRBV5-6 and TRBJ2-1, with TRBD2 identical over 10 bases. V dropped 4 bases and J dropped 0; count of bases not matched to a gene: 13. There are 19 residues in the CDR3. Germline CDR1 and CDR2: SGHDT and YYEEEE. The CDR3 nucleotides are TGTGCCAGCAGCCCCTTCTCGTTACTAGCGGGGATCTCCTACAATGAGCAGTTCTTC. Residues: CASSPFSLLAGISYNEQFF.

The chain links TRBV15 to TRBJ2-7; D uncertain. Deletions cut 0 bases from V and 3 bases from J, with 9 bases between. The germline V gene encodes CDR1 LNHNV and CDR2 YYDKDF (reference sequence). This CDR3 spans 14 amino acids. The CDR3 region has the DNA TGTGCCACCAGCAGAGATCGTACAGTCTACGAGCAGTACTTC. Translating gives CATSRDRTVYEQYF.

The rearrangement uses TRBV5-4 and TRBJ2-3, with 9 positions matching TRBD1. There are 15 residues in the CDR3. Germline V gene sequence: CDR1 SGHNT, CDR2 YYREEE (reference sequence). V dropped 5 bases and J dropped 4; count of bases not matched to a gene: 8. CDR3 sequence: CASSLDRGAADTQYF. In DNA form, the CDR3 reads TGTGCCAGCAGTCTCGACAGGGGGGCGGCAGATACGCAGTATTTT.

This chain uses TRBV11-3 with TRBJ2-7, with D unresolved. Trimming stripped 4 bases from V and 1 base from J, with 11 bases between. From germline, CDR1 is SGHNT and CDR2 YENEEA. This CDR3 is built from 14 residues. This chain's CDR3 is CASSSAADSYEQYF. The CDR3 region has the DNA TGTGCCAGCAGCTCAGCTGCGGATTCCTACGAGCAGTACTTC.

This clone was detected only a few times. The chain is built from TRBV10-2 and TRBJ1-6, with unresolved D. V lost 8 bases, J lost 2 bases, and 4 bases lay in between. The germline V gene has CDR1 WSHSY and CDR2 SAAADI. This CDR3 is built from 12 residues. In DNA, the CDR3 is TGCGCCAGCTCCGCCTATAATTCACCCCTCCACTTT. This sequence encodes CASSAYNSPLHF.

V and J are TRBV6-5 and TRBJ2-7; 8 positions match TRBD1. The germline V gene has CDR1 MNHEY and CDR2 SVGAGI. The V gene end was trimmed by 8 bases and the J gene end by 2 bases; junction bases not matched to a gene: 11. The CDR3 contains 15 residues. The chain's CDR3 is CASAPAGGLPYEQYF. CDR3 nucleotides: TGTGCCAGCGCCCCAGCAGGGGGCTTACCCTACGAGCAGTACTTC.

The CDR3, as DNA: TGTGCCAGTAGTCCGGACGGGGGTTTAGCCAAAAACATTCAGTACTTC. It encodes CASSPDGGLAKNIQYF. The chain links TRBV19 to TRBJ2-4; maybe TRBD2 (6 bases). This CDR3 spans 16 amino acids. Trimming cost V 5 bases and J 0 bases, with 14 bases left between them. Germline V CDR1 and CDR2: LNHDA, SQIVND (reference sequence).

The genes are TRBV24-1 and TRBJ2-3, with a tentative D call TRBD1 (7 bases). The CDR3 contains 16 residues. The V end lost 3 bases, the J end lost 2 bases, and 14 bases lay between the germline ends. Germline loops: CDR1 KGHDR, CDR2 SFDVKD. The chain's CDR3 is CATSDRGDRLTDTQYF. CDR3 nucleotide sequence: TGTGCCACCAGTGATAGGGGGGACAGACTCACAGATACGCAGTATTTT.

The chain couples TRBV3-1 (or the pseudogene TRBV3-2) to TRBJ2-5, with 8 bases matching TRBD2. This CDR3 region has 16 residues. The V segment lost 4 bases and the J segment 2 bases; nucleotides outside the gene matches: 9. Germline V lookup: CDR1 LGHDT, CDR2 YNNKEL (reference sequence). The CDR3 loop is CASSPPFERGQETQYF. CDR3 nucleotide sequence: TGTGCCAGCAGCCCCCCGTTCGAGCGGGGGCAAGAGACCCAGTACTTC.

This sequence joins TRBV3-1 (or the pseudogene TRBV3-2) and TRBJ2-2; the D is unclear. Germline CDR1 reads LGHDT; CDR2 reads YNNKEL (reference sequence). The CDR3 runs to 13 residues. V was cut by 4 bases and J by 4 bases, with 7 bases left in between. The CDR3 nucleotides read TGTGCCAGCAGCCCCTATTCCACCGGGGAGCTGTTTTTT. Translating gives CASSPYSTGELFF.

This clone is a singleton in its sample. The chain recombines TRBV11-2 with TRBJ2-7; 8 bases fit TRBD1. The CDR3 length is 13 residues. From germline, CDR1 is SGHAT and CDR2 FQNNGV. V was clipped by 7 bases and J by 5 bases; unmatched bases: 7. CDR3 DNA: TGTGCCAGCAACCCAGACAGGGGACACGAGCAGTACTTC. It yields the protein CASNPDRGHEQYF.

V and J are TRBV6-5 and TRBJ2-2; the match to TRBD1 covers 8 bases. Germline CDR1 reads MNHEY; CDR2 reads SVGAGI. J gave up 4 bases and V 2 bases, and 3 bases lay outside the gene matches. This CDR3 spans 15 amino acids. This chain's CDR3 is CASSYRTGLTGELFF. DNA of the CDR3: TGTGCCAGCAGTTACCGGACAGGGCTCACCGGGGAGCTGTTTTTT.

The chain links TRBV19 to TRBJ1-5, with a tentative D call TRBD1 (5 bases). V was cut by 8 bases and J by 0 bases, with 11 bases left in between. Germline-derived CDR1 and CDR2 are LNHDA and SQIVND (reference sequence). This CDR3 comprises 14 residues. CDR3 amino acids: CASWAQGSNQPQHF. The CDR3, as DNA: TGTGCCAGTTGGGCGCAGGGTAGCAATCAGCCCCAGCATTTT.

Comments on this clone: The junction does not match germline at one end; this may be a read error. The J gene is TRBJ2-6, the V gene TRBV28, with a possible D match to TRBD1 (5 bases). CDR1 and CDR2 from the germline V gene are MDHEN and SYDVKM. The CDR3 runs to 14 residues. The CDR3 sequence is CASSWSGSSGAVAF. CDR3 DNA sequence: TGTGCCAGCAGTTGGTCGGGCTCCTCTGGGGCCGTTGCTTTC. The full variable domain, its missing parts supplied by reference TRBV28 and TRBJ2-6, is DVKVTQSSRYLVKRTGEKVFLECVQDMDHENMFWYRQDPGLGLRLIYFSYDVKMKEKGDIPEGYSVSREKKERFSLILESASTNQTSMYLCASSWSGSSGAVAFGAGSRLTVL.

The rearrangement joins TRBV11-2 to TRBJ2-2; perhaps TRBD1 as D (5 bases). V lost 0 bases and J lost 5, with 13 bases in between. The CDR3 is made up of 16 amino acids. CDR1 and CDR2 (germline): SGHAT, FQNNGV. CDR3 DNA: TGTGCCAGCAGCTTAGAGGCAGGGTTAAAGACCGGGGAGCTGTTTTTT. Protein product: CASSLEAGLKTGELFF.

The chain uses TRBV9 and TRBJ2-1, with 7 bases identical to TRBD1. CDR3 length: 15 amino acids. In germline, CDR1 is SGDLS, CDR2 YYNGEE. V dropped 3 bases and J dropped 8; count of bases not matched to a gene: 11. The CDR3 sequence is CASSADRLSWDEQFF. In DNA, the CDR3 is TGTGCCAGCAGCGCGGACAGGCTCTCTTGGGATGAGCAGTTCTTC.

This clone was counted once. This chain uses TRBV27 with TRBJ1-2, with D perhaps TRBD1 (5 bases). The CDR3 consists of 13 residues. Trimming cost V 2 bases and J 4 bases, with 8 bases left between them. From germline, CDR1 is MNHEY and CDR2 SMNVEV (reference sequence). This CDR3 is CASSLRGSYGYTF. CDR3 nucleotides: TGTGCCAGCAGTTTAAGGGGTTCCTATGGCTACACCTTC.

The V and J genes are TRBV6-2 or TRBV6-3 and TRBJ1-6, with TRBD1 as a possible D gene (5 bases). CDR3 size: 15 residues. Trimming took off 2 bases at V and 7 bases at J, with 12 bases between the two ends. The germline V gene encodes CDR1 MNHEY and CDR2 SVGEGT. Here the CDR3 reads CASSYGGHGNSPLHF. Here the CDR3 DNA reads TGTGCCAGCAGTTACGGCGGACACGGAAATTCACCCCTCCACTTT.

This chain connects TRBV6-6 to TRBJ2-1; D possibly corresponds to TRBD1 (5 bases). The CDR3 has 12 residues. Germline lookup yields CDR1 MNHNY and CDR2 SVGAGI (reference sequence). Trimming cost V 5 bases and J 12 bases, with 14 bases left between them. The CDR3 is CASSIRPGLQFF. CDR3 in DNA: TGTGCCAGCAGTATCCGCCCAGGGTTGCAGTTCTTC.

This clone was found a few times. The V call is TRBV5-1, the J call TRBJ1-2; 8 bases agree with TRBD1. This CDR3 has 15 residues. The germline gives CDR1 SGHRS, CDR2 YFSETQ. V lost 0 bases to trimming and J lost 3 bases; unmatched junction nucleotides: 4. The DNA for the CDR3 is TGCGCCAGCAGCTTGGATGGGACAGGACACTATGGCTACACCTTC. This gives the protein CASSLDGTGHYGYTF.

The gene calls are TRBV30 and TRBJ1-5; maybe TRBD1 (5 bases). V shed 2 bases and J shed 0 bases, with 14 bases lying between them. Germline V gene sequence: CDR1 GTSNPN, CDR2 SVGIG (reference sequence). There are 16 residues in the CDR3. CDR3 in amino acids: CAWSSDRIYSNQPQHF. The CDR3 DNA reads TGTGCCTGGAGTTCCGACAGAATATATAGCAATCAGCCCCAGCATTTT.

The chain links TRBV5-4 to TRBJ2-2, with a weak D call TRBD1 (6 bases). Trimming removed 4 bases from V and 0 bases from J, with 13 bases in between. CDR1 and CDR2 from the germline V gene are SGHNT and YYREEE (reference sequence). The CDR3 length is 16 residues. CDR3 DNA: TGTGCCAGCAGCAAGGGGGTTCGCGCGAACACCGGGGAGCTGTTTTTT. It codes for CASSKGVRANTGELFF.